One sample yielded the 24 T cell receptor beta chains listed below, sequenced in a study of blood T cell dynamics during melanoma immunotherapy. As for time point: pre-treatment baseline. Some clones are missing from TCRdb's copy, which holds only in-frame ones; the method was immunoSEQ multiplex PCR. The repertoire has some 4,000 clones, around 84% of them found once; the top ten carry approximately 15%. This material consisted of blood, taken from a patient treated with checkpoint blockade. The receptors come from a human donor with melanoma.

The chain joins TRBV6-5 to TRBJ1-6; possibly TRBD1 for D (5 bases). Germline CDR1 reads MNHEY; CDR2 reads SVGAGI. V lost 6 bases and J lost 10, with 16 bases in between. CDR3 length equals 14 residues. CDR3 bases: TGTGCCAGCAGACGGGACCAAGGGAGGTCACCCCTCCACTTT. Translating gives CASRRDQGRSPLHF.

Here the CDR3 reads CASSHGAGDTEAFF. The CDR3 DNA reads as TGCGCCAGCAGCCACGGGGCCGGAGACACTGAAGCTTTCTTT. This sequence joins TRBV4-3 and TRBJ1-1, with a tentative D call TRBD1 (5 bases). Trimming left V 3 bases short and J 3 bases short, with 11 bases between. The CDR3 runs to 14 residues. CDR1 is LGHNA, CDR2 YSLEER, per germline.

The chain has TRBV16 and TRBJ2-7; TRBD2 is a possible D gene (7 bases). The CDR3 runs 12 residues. The V and J ends lost 4 bases and 6 bases respectively, with 10 bases between them. CDR1 and CDR2 from the germline V gene are KGHSY and FQNENV. CDR3 coding DNA: TGTGCCAGCAGCCGGGGGGGCCGCGAGCAGTACTTC. It specifies CASSRGGREQYF.

The chain couples TRBV10-3 to TRBJ2-7; tentatively, D is TRBD1 (6 bases). The ends were cut back, 6 bases at V and 6 bases at J, with 15 bases in the middle. The germline CDR1 and CDR2 sequences are ENHRY and SYGVKD. CDR3 length: 13 amino acids. The CDR3 nucleotides read TGTGCCATCAGAGCCCAACAGGGATCCGAGCAGTACTTC. Translation gives CAIRAQQGSEQYF.

The V gene is TRBV18, the J gene TRBJ2-7; 8 bases fit TRBD1. The CDR3 runs 15 residues. CDR1 is KGHSH, CDR2 LQKENI, per germline. V was clipped by 3 bases and J by 6 bases; unmatched bases: 10. This CDR3 reads CASSPPGTGLSEQYF. CDR3 in DNA: TGTGCCAGCTCACCCCCCGGGACAGGCTTATCCGAGCAGTACTTC. The full variable domain, in which reference TRBV18 and TRBJ2-7 provide the parts outside the CDR3, is NAGVMQNPRHLVRRRGQEARLRCSPMKGHSHVYWYRQLPEEGLKFMVYLQKENIIDESGMPKERFSAEFPKEGPSILRIQQVVRGDSAAYFCASSPPGTGLSEQYFGPGTRLTVT.

The rearrangement uses TRBV27 and TRBJ1-2, with TRBD1 as a possible D gene (6 bases). The CDR3 is 14 residues long. V lost 3 bases and J lost 0, with 8 bases in between. Germline-derived CDR1 and CDR2 are MNHEY and SMNVEV (reference sequence). In DNA form, the CDR3 reads TGTGCCAGCAGTTTCCAGGGGACTAACTATGGCTACACCTTC. This sequence encodes CASSFQGTNYGYTF.

The gene calls are TRBV5-4 and TRBJ2-5; 8 bases align to TRBD2. The J call may be incorrect, as the DNA end agrees better with TRBJ2-7. The CDR3 has 16 amino acids. Germline V lookup: CDR1 SGHNT, CDR2 YYREEE (reference sequence). CDR3 sequence reads: CASSPRGGRGFYEQYF. The CDR3 nucleotides are TGTGCCAGCAGCCCCCGGGGGGGGCGGGGATTTTACGAGCAGTACTTC.

The chain joins TRBV10-3 to TRBJ1-1, with D possibly being TRBD1 (6 bases). CDR1 and CDR2 (germline): ENHRY, SYGVKD. V lost 3 bases and J lost 5, with 16 bases in between. There are 15 residues in the CDR3. The CDR3 loop reads CAISDRGAPRTEAFF. The CDR3 bases are TGTGCCATCAGTGATCGGGGGGCTCCGAGGACTGAAGCTTTCTTT.

The chain has TRBV7-9 and TRBJ1-1; TRBD1 is a possible D gene (5 bases). CDR1 and CDR2 from the germline V gene are SEHNR and FQNEAQ (reference sequence). V shed 4 bases and J shed 4 bases, with 16 bases lying between them. The CDR3 consists of 15 residues. The CDR3 here is CASSSGPQRGTEAFF. CDR3 coding DNA: TGTGCCAGCAGCTCGGGACCACAACGGGGCACTGAAGCTTTCTTT. The full variable domain, in which reference TRBV7-9 and TRBJ1-1 provide the parts outside the CDR3, is DTGVSQNPRHKITKRGQNVTFRCDPISEHNRLYWYRQTLGQGPEFLTYFQNEAQLEKSRLLSDRFSAERPKGSFSTLEIQRTEQGDSAMYLCASSSGPQRGTEAFFGQGTRLTVV.

The chain has TRBV7-2 and TRBJ2-5; no clear D. The V gene's germline CDR1 is SGHTA and CDR2 FQGNSA. This CDR3 has 14 amino acids. Trimming stripped 0 bases from V and 2 bases from J, with 7 bases between. This CDR3 reads CASSLATGQETQYF. CDR3 bases: TGTGCCAGCAGCTTAGCGACTGGACAAGAGACCCAGTACTTC.

This clone showed up just once. The chain recombines TRBV10-3 with TRBJ1-1; TRBD1 agrees at 8 bases. This CDR3 has 13 amino acids. J was trimmed by 1 base and V by 6 bases; bases with no gene match: 1. Germline V gene sequence: CDR1 ENHRY, CDR2 SYGVKD. As DNA, the CDR3 is TGTGCCATCAGCGGACAGGGGAACACTGAAGCTTTCTTT. Protein sequence: CAISGQGNTEAFF.

V usage is TRBV7-2 and J usage is TRBJ1-1; TRBD1 might be the D (5 bases). This CDR3 spans 15 amino acids. Germline CDR1 and CDR2: SGHTA and FQGNSA. Trimming took off 1 base at V and 3 bases at J, with 12 bases between the two ends. The CDR3 region has the DNA TGTGCCAGCAGCTTAGTCACGGGGACGGACACTGAAGCTTTCTTT. This sequence encodes CASSLVTGTDTEAFF.

This clone has a handful of counts. The V call is TRBV4-2, the J call TRBJ2-7; possible D gene TRBD2, 6 bases. CDR3 length: 15 residues. Trimming pared 4 bases from V and 2 bases from J, leaving 15 bases between. Germline V gene sequence: CDR1 LGHNA, CDR2 YNFKEQ. CDR3 in DNA: TGTGCCAGCAGCCCCTCGGAGGGCGGCGCCTACGAGCAGTACTTC. Its protein is CASSPSEGGAYEQYF.

The chain carries TRBV10-2 and TRBJ1-1; D gene uncertain. Germline loops: CDR1 WSHSY, CDR2 SAAADI. The CDR3 runs 12 residues. Trimming took 4 bases from V and 6 from J, leaving 9 bases between them. The DNA for the CDR3 is TGCGCCAGCAGTGCGTCCGAAGCTGAAGCTTTCTTT. Translating it yields CASSASEAEAFF.

This clone was counted a single time. This chain joins TRBV19 and TRBJ1-2; D gene ambiguous. The length of the CDR3 is 13 residues. Germline V lookup: CDR1 LNHDA, CDR2 SQIVND (reference sequence). Between the trimmed V and J ends, which lost 3 bases and 4 bases, there was a span of 9 bases. The CDR3 nucleotides read TGTGCCAGTAGTATGGGGAGGGCCTATGGCTACACCTTC. Translating it yields CASSMGRAYGYTF.

The chain couples TRBV5-6 to TRBJ2-7; D not resolved. Trimming pared 4 bases from V and 3 bases from J, leaving 23 bases between. This CDR3 spans 17 amino acids. Per the germline V gene, CDR1 is SGHDT and CDR2 is YYEEEE. CDR3 nucleotides: TGTGCCAGCAGCCCCTCTTCGTACGCCACGAGTTACTACGAGCAGTACTTC. Encoded protein: CASSPSSYATSYYEQYF. The variable domain in full, completed from reference TRBV5-6 and TRBJ2-7, reads DAGVTQSPTHLIKTRGQQVTLRCSPKSGHDTVSWYQQALGQGPQFIFQYYEEEERQRGNFPDRFSGHQFPNYSSELNVNALLLGDSALYLCASSPSSYATSYYEQYFGPGTRLTVT.

CDR3 in amino acids: CASSSTGVVNTEAFF. Here the CDR3 DNA reads TGTGCCAGCAGTTCTACAGGGGTCGTGAACACTGAAGCTTTCTTT. This chain joins TRBV6-5 and TRBJ1-1, with 7 bases matching TRBD1. Germline loops: CDR1 MNHEY, CDR2 SVGAGI. This CDR3 contains 15 residues. V was clipped by 4 bases and J by 0 bases; unmatched bases: 5.

V usage is TRBV5-4 and J usage is TRBJ2-7, with D possibly matching TRBD1 (6 bases). This CDR3 is 14 amino acids long. Germline CDR1 and CDR2: SGHNT and YYREEE (reference sequence). Trimming took off 4 bases at V and 5 bases at J, with 16 bases between the two ends. The CDR3 DNA is TGTGCCAGCAGCCAGGCAGGGGTTACGCACGAGCAGTACTTC. This codes for CASSQAGVTHEQYF.

The J gene is TRBJ2-7, the V gene TRBV13; D perhaps matches TRBD2 (6 bases). Trimming left V 3 bases short and J 5 bases short, with 14 bases between. The germline gives CDR1 PRHDT, CDR2 FYEKMQ (reference sequence). The CDR3 has 14 residues. The CDR3 nucleotides read TGTGCCAGCAGCTTTCGCGGGGCCCGGAACGAGCAGTACTTC. Protein sequence: CASSFRGARNEQYF.

V is TRBV6-1 and J is TRBJ1-4; D is unclear. This CDR3 has 17 amino acids. In germline, CDR1 is MNHNS, CDR2 SASEGT. Trimming cost V 2 bases and J 5 bases, with 18 bases left between them. CDR3 loop: CASSERPAEGSNEKLFF. The CDR3 bases are TGTGCCAGCAGTGAACGCCCCGCGGAAGGTTCAAATGAAAAACTGTTTTTT.

The V and J genes are TRBV6-1 and TRBJ2-1, with no clear D. The germline V and J ends were trimmed by 7 bases and 0 bases, with 1 base remaining between them. The germline CDR1 and CDR2 sequences are MNHNS and SASEGT. The CDR3 contains 11 residues. CDR3 amino acids: CASTSYNEQFF. CDR3 DNA sequence: TGTGCCAGCACCTCCTACAATGAGCAGTTCTTC.

This rearrangement joins TRBV10-1 to TRBJ2-2, with D possibly matching TRBD1 (5 bases). V was trimmed by 4 bases and J by 0 bases, leaving 6 bases between them. The CDR3 sequence is 14 residues long. Per germline, CDR1 WNHNN and CDR2 SYGVQD (reference sequence). DNA of the CDR3: TGCGCCAGCAGTGGACAGTCGAACACCGGGGAGCTGTTTTTT. This translates into CASSGQSNTGELFF.

This sequence joins TRBV27 and TRBJ1-1; D perhaps matches TRBD1 (6 bases). The V gene's germline CDR1 is MNHEY and CDR2 SMNVEV (reference sequence). CDR3 length equals 17 residues. V was pared by 3 bases and J by 4 bases, with 21 bases between. CDR3 residues: CASSFEVGGGRGTEAFF. The CDR3 DNA is TGTGCCAGCAGTTTTGAGGTGGGAGGGGGTCGAGGCACTGAAGCTTTCTTT.

The chain uses TRBV10-3 and TRBJ1-1; the D gene is possibly TRBD1 (6 bases). The CDR3 covers 14 residues. V gave up 6 bases and J gave up 3 bases, with 14 bases separating them. Germline CDR1 is ENHRY and CDR2 is SYGVKD. CDR3 DNA sequence: TGTGCCATCAGCAAGAAGGGGGTGGACACTGAAGCTTTCTTT. Translating it yields CAISKKGVDTEAFF.